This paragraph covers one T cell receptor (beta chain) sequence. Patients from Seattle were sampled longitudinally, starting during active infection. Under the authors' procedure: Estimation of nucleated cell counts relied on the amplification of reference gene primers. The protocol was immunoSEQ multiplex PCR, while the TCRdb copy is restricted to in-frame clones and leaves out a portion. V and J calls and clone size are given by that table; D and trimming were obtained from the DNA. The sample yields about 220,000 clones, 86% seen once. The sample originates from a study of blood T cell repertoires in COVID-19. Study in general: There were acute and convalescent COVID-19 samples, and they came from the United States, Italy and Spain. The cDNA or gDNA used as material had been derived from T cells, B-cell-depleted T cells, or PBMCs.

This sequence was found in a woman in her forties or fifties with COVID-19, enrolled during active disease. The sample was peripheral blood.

CDR3 coding DNA: TGTGCTAGTGGTGGTCGCGGGACAGGGGTCACCGGGGAGCTGTTTTTT. This gives the protein CASGGRGTGVTGELFF. This chain joins TRBV12-5 and TRBJ2-2, with 10 bases that match TRBD1. CDR3 length equals 16 residues. Germline assignment: CDR1 LGHNT and CDR2 FRNRAP. Trimming at V came to 5 bases and at J to 4 bases, leaving 7 bases not matched to a gene.